Shown below are 30 T cell receptor beta chains from a single sample sequenced in a study of blood T cells in healthy people across ages (dated by TCRdb to between 2014 and 2017). The library relied on 5' RACE. TCRdb names Illumina HiSeq 2500 as the instrument used. The second PCR ran for roughly 7 to 12 cycles and used a J-beta primer mix along with a sample-barcoded 5' primer. The public sequencing data were trimmed at Q25 with fastp and processed into clonotypes with MiXCR by TCRdb, which kept only in-frame beta chains. CDR3 protein sequences are deduplicated, and each keeps its most common genes and DNA. For this sample there are 710,000 or so distinct CDR3 sequences; 20% to 25% appear just once. The ten largest clones add up to about 20% of the sample. Sequenced: blood. These receptor sequences come from a man between 65 and 85 years old in good health.

Of note for this clonotype: Compared with germline, one end of the junction differs, possibly owing to a read error. The chain couples TRBV20-1 to TRBJ1-2; possible D gene TRBD1, 5 bases. Germline CDR1 is DFQATT and CDR2 is SNEGSKA (reference sequence). The CDR3 covers 13 residues. CDR3 loop: CGATTQGRMGYTF. The CDR3 coding sequence is TGCGGTGCTACCACCCAGGGAAGGATGGGCTACACCTTC.

The chain carries TRBV19 and TRBJ2-5; D may be TRBD1 (5 bases). Deletions cut 1 base from V and 2 bases from J, with 5 bases between. Germline CDR1 and CDR2: LNHDA and SQIVND (reference sequence). This CDR3 has 13 residues. The CDR3: CASSIGQQETQYF. The CDR3 DNA reads TGTGCCAGTAGTATAGGACAGCAAGAGACCCAGTACTTC.

The rearrangement joins TRBV11-2 to TRBJ2-5; D not resolved. The better agreement between TRBJ2-7 and the DNA end casts doubt on the J call. CDR3 length: 14 residues. Germline-derived CDR1 and CDR2 are SGHAT and FQNNGV. The DNA of the CDR3 is TGTGCCAGCAGCTTAGATCTAAGGGTCCACGAGCAGTACGTC. This translates into CASSLDLRVHEQYV.

The V and J genes are TRBV6-6 and TRBJ1-1, with D possibly matching TRBD1 (5 bases). CDR3 size: 14 residues. Trimming removed 0 bases at V and 6 bases at J, with 11 bases between. In germline, CDR1 is MNHNY, CDR2 SVGAGI (reference sequence). The CDR3 region has the DNA TGTGCCAGCAGTTACTCGGGGACCCACTCTGAAGCTTTCTTT. Translated: CASSYSGTHSEAFF.

This clonotype was counted a few times. A junction boundary mismatches the germline segment, possibly from a read error. This rearrangement joins TRBV24-1 to TRBJ2-1, with D tentatively TRBD1 (5 bases). CDR3 length: 15 residues. Germline V gene lookup returns CDR1 KGHDR and CDR2 SFDVKD. The CDR3 DNA sequence: TGTGCCACCAGCGAAACAGGTAGCTCCTGCAATGAGCAGTTCTTC. This codes for CATSETGSSCNEQFF.

In its sample, this clonotype was seen once. J is TRBJ1-5 and V is TRBV12-3 or TRBV12-4; the D is unclear. Trimming took 8 bases from V and 9 from J, leaving 17 bases between them. CDR3 length: 13 residues. CDR3 loop: CASHGPGHGPQHF. The CDR3 region has the DNA TGTGCCAGCCATGGTCCAGGCCATGGGCCCCAGCATTTT.

This chain joins TRBV28 and TRBJ2-4, with D perhaps given as TRBD1 or TRBD2 (5 bases each). V was clipped by 9 bases and J by 4 bases, with 19 bases between them. Germline CDR1 reads MDHEN; CDR2 reads SYDVKM. The CDR3 contains 15 residues. CDR3 sequence: CASQPSHGAKNIQYF. CDR3 nucleotides: TGTGCCAGTCAACCTAGCCACGGGGCGAAAAACATTCAGTACTTC.

About this clonotype itself: The conserved closing phenylalanine or tryptophan is absent in this CDR3, likely reflecting a read error. The V gene is TRBV14, the J gene TRBJ1-1, with D uncertain. This CDR3 has 12 amino acids. The V gene's germline CDR1 is SGHDN and CDR2 FVKESK. The V and J ends lost 4 bases and 2 bases respectively, with 5 bases between them. CDR3 sequence: CASSLPNTEAFL. The DNA for the CDR3 is TGTGCCAGCAGCCTCCCAAACACTGAAGCTTTCCTT.

This rearrangement joins TRBV7-9 to TRBJ2-1; D may be TRBD1 (6 bases). Germline CDR1 and CDR2: SEHNR and FQNEAQ (reference sequence). CDR3 length: 15 residues. V lost 5 bases and J lost 9, with 20 bases in between. The CDR3 loop is CASSPLSGAGVEQFF. Written as DNA, the CDR3 is TGTGCCAGCAGCCCCTTATCAGGGGCGGGCGTTGAGCAGTTCTTC.

The chain links TRBV4-1 to TRBJ2-5; 7 bases line up with TRBD2. After removal of 1 base from V and 5 bases from J, the junction contained 4 bases not matched to a gene. The CDR3 is 14 amino acids. CDR1 MGHRA and CDR2 YSYEKL come from the germline V gene. The CDR3 here is CASSQGMGGETQYF. DNA for the CDR3: TGCGCCAGCAGCCAAGGTATGGGGGGGGAGACCCAGTACTTC.

This rearrangement joins TRBV20-1 to TRBJ1-2, with D possibly TRBD1 on 6 matching bases. The CDR3 length is 14 residues. CDR1 is DFQATT and CDR2 is SNEGSKA in the germline V gene (reference sequence). Trimming removed 6 bases from V and 1 base from J, with 15 bases in between. This chain's CDR3 is CSAPMTGFNYGYTF. CDR3 in DNA: TGCAGTGCCCCAATGACAGGATTTAACTATGGCTACACCTTC.

This clonotype was counted a few times. As DNA, the CDR3 is TGTGCCAGCACGGCGGGAAGAGTCCCCCCTCATCTTTGCGAGCAGTACGTC. Translated, it gives CASTAGRVPPHLCEQYV. J is TRBJ2-1 and V is TRBV14; TRBD2 might be the D (6 bases). The J call is in doubt because the DNA end fits TRBJ2-7 better. The germline gives CDR1 SGHDN, CDR2 FVKESK. The CDR3 sequence is 17 residues long.

The V call is TRBV4-1, the J call TRBJ1-1; unclear D gene. V was pared by 4 bases and J by 2 bases, with 14 bases between. This CDR3 is built from 15 residues. Germline assignment: CDR1 MGHRA and CDR2 YSYEKL. This chain's CDR3 is CASSRDPWDNTEAFF. The CDR3 nucleotides read TGCGCCAGCAGCCGAGACCCTTGGGATAACACTGAAGCTTTCTTT.

This clonotype was observed a few times. With a much larger clone just one base away, this may be a read error. J is TRBJ2-1 and V is TRBV7-3, with 9 bases identical to TRBD2. Germline V CDR1 and CDR2: SGHTA, FQGTGA. The CDR3 extends over 16 amino acids. The CDR3 region has the DNA TGTGCCAGCAGCCAACCCCTTAGCGGGAGTTACAATGAGCAGCTCTTC. Translation gives CASSQPLSGSYNEQLF.

A few counts support this clonotype. The genes are TRBV29-1 and TRBJ2-5; tentative D call: TRBD1 (6 bases). Germline V gives CDR1 SQVTM, CDR2 ANQGSEA. CDR3 length: 13 amino acids. Trimming cost V 4 bases and J 0 bases, with 9 bases left between them. The CDR3 spells CSVGGQNQETQYF. CDR3 nucleotide sequence: TGCAGCGTTGGCGGACAGAACCAAGAGACCCAGTACTTC.

V and J are TRBV7-2 and TRBJ2-1; 9 bases agree with TRBD2. There are 14 residues in the CDR3. CDR1 SGHTA and CDR2 FQGNSA come from the germline V gene. V was pared by 4 bases and J by 9 bases, with 7 bases of the junction left unmatched. CDR3 DNA: TGTGCCAGCAGCTGGAGGACTAGCGTAGGTGAGCAGTTCTTC. This codes for CASSWRTSVGEQFF.

This chain's CDR3 is CATSDLKTGGDDNEQFF. The CDR3 DNA follows: TGTGCCACCAGTGATTTGAAGACGGGGGGGGATGACAATGAGCAGTTCTTC. The V call is TRBV24-1, the J call TRBJ2-1; 8 bases line up with TRBD2. V lost 0 bases, J lost 5 bases, and 8 bases stayed unmatched. Per the germline V gene, CDR1 is KGHDR and CDR2 is SFDVKD. The CDR3 length is 17 residues.

This clonotype has just a few counts. V gene TRBV5-5 combines with J gene TRBJ2-1, with 8 bases lining up with TRBD1. V was pared by 0 bases and J by 5 bases, with 4 bases of the junction left unmatched. CDR1 is SGHKS and CDR2 is YYEKEE in the germline V gene (reference sequence). The CDR3 consists of 15 residues. DNA for the CDR3: TGTGCCAGCAGCTTGGCCAGGGGGCCTCACAATGAGCAGTTCTTC. This codes for CASSLARGPHNEQFF.

V gene TRBV7-2 combines with J gene TRBJ2-3, with 9 bases fitting TRBD2. The CDR3 has 16 residues. With V trimmed by 4 bases and J by 4 bases, 9 bases remained unmatched. The V gene's germline CDR1 is SGHTA and CDR2 FQGNSA. The CDR3 spells CASSSGTSLSADTQYF. In nucleotides, the CDR3 is TGTGCCAGCAGCTCCGGGACTAGCTTATCCGCAGATACGCAGTATTTT.

There are many counts of this clonotype. The V and J genes are TRBV5-1 and TRBJ2-3, with 7 nucleotides matching TRBD1. The CDR3 contains 14 residues. Unmatched junction bases numbered 3, after V lost 3 bases and J lost 2 bases. Germline V lookup: CDR1 SGHRS, CDR2 YFSETQ. The CDR3 sequence: CASSSGQNTDTQYF. The CDR3 DNA sequence: TGCGCCAGCAGCTCGGGACAGAACACAGATACGCAGTATTTT.

This chain joins TRBV7-8 and TRBJ2-5; 8 bases match TRBD2. Trimming at V came to 0 bases and at J to 1 base, leaving 7 bases not matched to a gene. Germline V gene data show CDR1 as SGHVS and CDR2 as FQNEAQ. This CDR3 is built from 17 residues. CDR3 DNA: TGTGCCAGCAGCTTAGCGTGGGTAGCGGGGAGCCAAGAGACCCAGTACTTC. It translates to CASSLAWVAGSQETQYF.

This chain links TRBV7-9 with TRBJ2-7; D remains ambiguous. V dropped 5 bases and J dropped 1 base, with 6 bases sitting between them. From germline, CDR1 is SEHNR and CDR2 FQNEAQ (reference sequence). The CDR3 has 12 amino acids. The CDR3 DNA follows: TGTGCCAGCAGCACTGAATCCTACGAGCAGTACTTC. Its protein product is CASSTESYEQYF.

This clonotype has just a few counts. With a much larger clone just one base away, this may be a read error. V is TRBV7-9 and J is TRBJ2-1; D is uncertain. V lost 8 bases to trimming and J lost 0 bases, with 8 bases between them. The CDR3 loop spans 13 amino acids. Germline loops: CDR1 SEHNR, CDR2 FQNEAQ (reference sequence). This chain's CDR3 is CASVESSYNEQFF. CDR3 nucleotide sequence: TGTGCCAGCGTAGAGTCCTCCTACAATGAGCAGTTCTTC. The full variable domain, rest sourced from reference TRBV7-9 and TRBJ2-1, is DTGVSQNPRHKITKRGQNVTFRCDPISEHNRLYWYRQTLGQGPEFLTYFQNEAQLEKSRLLSDRFSAERPKGSFSTLEIQRTEQGDSAMYLCASVESSYNEQFFGPGTRLTVL.

This clonotype has at least ten counts. The CDR3 loop is CASSFSSASSYEQYF. DNA for the CDR3: TGTGCCAGCAGTTTTTCGTCGGCTTCCTCCTACGAGCAGTACTTC. This chain joins TRBV27 and TRBJ2-7; D ambiguous. V lost 3 bases and J lost 0, with 12 bases in between. The germline V gene encodes CDR1 MNHEY and CDR2 SMNVEV (reference sequence). This CDR3 is built from 15 residues.

This clonotype was seen a few times. The chain is built from TRBV6-6 and TRBJ1-5; perhaps TRBD1 as D (5 bases). Germline CDR1 is MNHNY and CDR2 is SVGAGI (reference sequence). The CDR3 is made up of 13 amino acids. The V end was cut by 7 bases, the J end by 7 bases, with 14 bases between. The CDR3 loop reads CASTAGVRQPQHF. Written as DNA, the CDR3 is TGTGCCAGCACGGCGGGGGTTCGGCAGCCCCAGCATTTT.

This clonotype appeared a few times. The gene calls are TRBV6-1 and TRBJ2-5; TRBD1 is a possible D gene (6 bases). The end of the DNA is better explained by TRBJ2-7, so the J call may be wrong. The germline V gene encodes CDR1 MNHNS and CDR2 SASEGT. The CDR3 covers 15 residues. The chain's CDR3 is CASSLWDTGSYEQYF. Here the CDR3 DNA reads TGTGCCAGCAGTTTATGGGACACGGGGTCCTACGAGCAGTACTTC.

The CDR3 region is CASSLGGAEWKTQYF. In DNA, the CDR3 is TGTGCCAGCAGCTTAGGTGGGGCGGAGTGGAAGACCCAGTACTTC. The genes are TRBV7-2 and TRBJ2-7; D is perhaps TRBD1 (5 bases). Matching the DNA end better, TRBJ2-5 makes the J call doubtful. Germline CDR1 and CDR2: SGHTA and FQGNSA. This CDR3 is 15 amino acids long.

This sequence joins TRBV7-8 and TRBJ2-5; a weak D match, TRBD1 (5 bases). The CDR3 loop spans 16 amino acids. With 0 bases removed from V and 1 base from J, the gap between germline ends came to 12 bases. CDR1 and CDR2 (germline): SGHVS, FQNEAQ. In DNA form, the CDR3 reads TGTGCCAGCAGCTTAGCGCCCGACAGATCCCAAGAGACCCAGTACTTC. As protein: CASSLAPDRSQETQYF.

The rearrangement uses TRBV30 and TRBJ1-2, with D tentatively TRBD1 (6 bases). Trimming took 4 bases from V and 5 from J, leaving 14 bases between them. The V gene's germline CDR1 is GTSNPN and CDR2 SVGIG (reference sequence). CDR3 length: 13 residues. The CDR3 region is CAWKGGGSYGYTF. The CDR3 DNA is TGTGCCTGGAAGGGAGGGGGGTCATATGGCTACACCTTC.

This clonotype was picked up many times. The chain combines TRBV7-2 with TRBJ2-6; D is unresolved. The CDR3 sequence is 19 residues long. Deletions cut 4 bases from V and 0 bases from J, with 19 bases between. From germline, CDR1 is SGHTA and CDR2 FQGNSA. The chain's CDR3 is CASSSFPRQSGSGANVLTF. The CDR3 DNA reads TGTGCCAGCAGCTCTTTCCCCCGGCAGTCCGGCTCTGGGGCCAACGTCCTGACTTTC.